This entry describes one T cell receptor beta chain. Its cognate antigen is unknown. One entry per CDR3 protein, called by TCRdb with MiXCR from the 5' RACE reads. The repertoire holds 230,000 or so distinct CDR3 sequences, with roughly 3.7% as singletons. This record belongs to a study of T cells after yellow fever vaccination. From germline, CDR1 is LGHDT and CDR2 YNNKEL (reference sequence). Losses at the gene ends were 4 bases for V and 1 base for J; bases not matched to a gene: 5. The CDR3 has 15 amino acids. Study-level points and caveats: The booster response re-showed most primary clones: more than 95% CD4, around 90% CD8.

The sequencing here drew on PBMCs, taken 15 days after the yellow fever booster vaccination. The source of this sequence is a man between 18 and 35 years old who received the YFV17D yellow fever vaccine. The V and J genes are TRBV3-1 and TRBJ2-3, with 7 bases lining up with TRBD2. The CDR3 loop is CASSRRAGRTDTQYF. The CDR3 DNA reads TGTGCCAGCAGCCGCCGAGCGGGGCGCACAGATACGCAGTATTTT.